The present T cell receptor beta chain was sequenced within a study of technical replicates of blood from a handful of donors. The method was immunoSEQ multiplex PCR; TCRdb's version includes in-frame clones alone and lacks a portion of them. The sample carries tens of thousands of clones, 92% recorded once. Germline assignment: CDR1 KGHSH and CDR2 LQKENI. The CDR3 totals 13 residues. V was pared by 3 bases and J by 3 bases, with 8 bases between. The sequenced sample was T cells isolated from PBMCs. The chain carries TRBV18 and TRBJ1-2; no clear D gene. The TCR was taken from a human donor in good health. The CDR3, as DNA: TGTGCCAGCTCACCTGACGGGTACTATGGCTACACCTTC. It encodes CASSPDGYYGYTF.